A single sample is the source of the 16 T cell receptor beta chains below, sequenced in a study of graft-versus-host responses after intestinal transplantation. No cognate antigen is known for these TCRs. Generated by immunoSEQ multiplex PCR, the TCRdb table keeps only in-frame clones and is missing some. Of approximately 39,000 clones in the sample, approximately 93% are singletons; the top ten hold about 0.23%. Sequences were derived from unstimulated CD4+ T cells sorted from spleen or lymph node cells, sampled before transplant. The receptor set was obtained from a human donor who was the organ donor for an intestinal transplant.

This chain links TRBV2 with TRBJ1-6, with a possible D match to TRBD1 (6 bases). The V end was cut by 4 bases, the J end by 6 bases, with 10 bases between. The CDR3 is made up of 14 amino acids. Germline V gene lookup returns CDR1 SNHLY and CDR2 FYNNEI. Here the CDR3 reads CASSGLGANSPLHF. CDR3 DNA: TGTGCCAGCAGTGGGCTGGGGGCTAATTCACCCCTCCACTTT.

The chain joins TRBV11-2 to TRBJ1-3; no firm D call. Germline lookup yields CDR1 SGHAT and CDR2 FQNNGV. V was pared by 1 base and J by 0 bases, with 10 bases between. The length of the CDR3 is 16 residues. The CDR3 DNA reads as TGTGCCAGCAGCTTAGTCAGTACGGTCTCTGGAAACACCATATATTTT. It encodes CASSLVSTVSGNTIYF.

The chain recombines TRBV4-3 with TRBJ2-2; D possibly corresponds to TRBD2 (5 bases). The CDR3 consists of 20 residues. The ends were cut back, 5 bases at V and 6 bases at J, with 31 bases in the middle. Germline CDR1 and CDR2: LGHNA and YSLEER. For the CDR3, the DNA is TGCGCCAGCAGCTCTACAAACTACTTCCGGCAGGCTAAGCGGTCCGGGGAGCTGTTTTTT. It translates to CASSSTNYFRQAKRSGELFF.

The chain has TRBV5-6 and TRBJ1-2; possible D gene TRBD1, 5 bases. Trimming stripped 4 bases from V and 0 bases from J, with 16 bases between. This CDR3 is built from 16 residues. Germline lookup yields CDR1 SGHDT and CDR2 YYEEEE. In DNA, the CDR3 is TGTGCCAGCAGCGGACCAGTTCAGGGAGCTAACTATGGCTACACCTTC. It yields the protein CASSGPVQGANYGYTF.

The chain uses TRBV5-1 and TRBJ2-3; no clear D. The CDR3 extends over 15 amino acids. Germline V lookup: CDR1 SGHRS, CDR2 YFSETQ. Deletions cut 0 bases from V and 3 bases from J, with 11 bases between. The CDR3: CASSLVTPTTDTQYF. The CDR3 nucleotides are TGCGCCAGCAGCTTGGTCACCCCTACTACAGATACGCAGTATTTT.

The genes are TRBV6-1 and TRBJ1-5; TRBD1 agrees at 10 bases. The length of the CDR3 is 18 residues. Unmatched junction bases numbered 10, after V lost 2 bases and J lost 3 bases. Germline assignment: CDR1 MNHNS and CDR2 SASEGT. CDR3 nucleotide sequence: TGTGCCAGCAGTGAAAACTTCCGGGACAGGGGTTTCAATCAGCCCCAGCATTTT. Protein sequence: CASSENFRDRGFNQPQHF.

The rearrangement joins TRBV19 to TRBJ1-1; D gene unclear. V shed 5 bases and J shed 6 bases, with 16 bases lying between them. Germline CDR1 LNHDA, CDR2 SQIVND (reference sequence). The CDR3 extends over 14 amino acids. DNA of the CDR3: TGTGCCAGTAGTGTTTTCGGCGCGAATGCTGAAGCTTTCTTT. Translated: CASSVFGANAEAFF.

CDR3 DNA: TGTGCCAGCAGCTTCGATGGAAACACCATATATTTT. This codes for CASSFDGNTIYF. The chain couples TRBV7-9 to TRBJ1-3; D is unresolved. CDR1 is SEHNR and CDR2 is FQNEAQ in the germline V gene (reference sequence). The ends were cut back, 3 bases at V and 3 bases at J, with 3 bases in the middle. The length of the CDR3 is 12 residues.

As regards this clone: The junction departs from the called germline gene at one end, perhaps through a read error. This CDR3 is CASSLQTGRRGF. CDR3 nucleotide sequence: TGTGCCAGCAGCCTACAAACAGGCCGCAGGGGCTTC. V usage is TRBV5-4 and J usage is TRBJ2-7, with D perhaps matching TRBD1 (6 bases). This CDR3 region has 12 residues. Germline loops: CDR1 SGHNT, CDR2 YYREEE (reference sequence).

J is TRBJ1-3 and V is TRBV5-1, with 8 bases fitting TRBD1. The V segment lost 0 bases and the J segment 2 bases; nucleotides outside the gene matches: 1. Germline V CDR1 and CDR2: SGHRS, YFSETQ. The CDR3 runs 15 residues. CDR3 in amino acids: CASSLDRGTGNTIYF. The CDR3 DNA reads TGCGCCAGCAGCTTGGACAGGGGGACTGGAAACACCATATATTTT.

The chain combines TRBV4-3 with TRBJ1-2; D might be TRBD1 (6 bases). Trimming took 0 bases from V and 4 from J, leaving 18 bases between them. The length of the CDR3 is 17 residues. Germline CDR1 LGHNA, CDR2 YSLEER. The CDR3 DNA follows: TGCGCCAGCAGCCAAGACCCTCACAGGGAGCTAGGCTATGGCTACACCTTC. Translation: CASSQDPHRELGYGYTF.

CDR3 in DNA: TGCGCCAGCAGCTTTCAGGGACCCTACGAGCAGTACTTC. Translating it yields CASSFQGPYEQYF. The V and J genes are TRBV5-1 and TRBJ2-7, with D possibly called TRBD1 or TRBD2 (5 bases each). The germline V gene encodes CDR1 SGHRS and CDR2 YFSETQ. The length of the CDR3 is 13 residues. Trimming took off 2 bases at V and 2 bases at J, with 8 bases between the two ends.

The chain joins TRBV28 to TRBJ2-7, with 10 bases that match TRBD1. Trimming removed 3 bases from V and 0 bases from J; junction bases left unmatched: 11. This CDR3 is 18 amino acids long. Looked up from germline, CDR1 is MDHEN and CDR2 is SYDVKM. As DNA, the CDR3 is TGTGCCAGCAGTTTTTCCCCGGGACAGGGGCCCTACTCCTACGAGCAGTACTTC. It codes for CASSFSPGQGPYSYEQYF.

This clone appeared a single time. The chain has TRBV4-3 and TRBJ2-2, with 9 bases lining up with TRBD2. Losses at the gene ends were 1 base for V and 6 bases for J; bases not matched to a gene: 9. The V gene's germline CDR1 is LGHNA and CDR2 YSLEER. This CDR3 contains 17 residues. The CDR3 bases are TGCGCCAGCAGCCAAGCCGGGACTAGCACCTATCCCGGGGAGCTGTTTTTT. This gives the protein CASSQAGTSTYPGELFF.

CDR3 residues: CASSPRLAGSTIEQFF. The CDR3 nucleotides read TGTGCCAGCAGCCCTAGACTAGCGGGCAGTACAATTGAGCAGTTCTTC. The chain carries TRBV7-2 and TRBJ2-1; 10 positions match TRBD2. With 5 bases clipped from V and 9 bases from J, the junction kept 13 bases outside the gene matches. Germline V gene data show CDR1 as SGHTA and CDR2 as FQGNSA. The CDR3 sequence is 16 residues long. Based on the CDR3 plus reference TRBV7-2 and TRBJ2-1, the full variable domain is GAGVSQSPSNKVTEKGKDVELRCDPISGHTALYWYRQSLGQGLEFLIYFQGNSAPDKSGLPSDRFSAERTGGSVSTLTIQRTQQEDSAVYLCASSPRLAGSTIEQFFGPGTRLTVL.

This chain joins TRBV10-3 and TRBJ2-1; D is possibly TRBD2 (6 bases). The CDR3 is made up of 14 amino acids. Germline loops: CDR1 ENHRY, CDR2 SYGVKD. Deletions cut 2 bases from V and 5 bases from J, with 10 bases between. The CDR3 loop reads CAISETSRDNEQFF. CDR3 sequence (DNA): TGTGCCATCAGTGAGACTAGCAGAGACAATGAGCAGTTCTTC.